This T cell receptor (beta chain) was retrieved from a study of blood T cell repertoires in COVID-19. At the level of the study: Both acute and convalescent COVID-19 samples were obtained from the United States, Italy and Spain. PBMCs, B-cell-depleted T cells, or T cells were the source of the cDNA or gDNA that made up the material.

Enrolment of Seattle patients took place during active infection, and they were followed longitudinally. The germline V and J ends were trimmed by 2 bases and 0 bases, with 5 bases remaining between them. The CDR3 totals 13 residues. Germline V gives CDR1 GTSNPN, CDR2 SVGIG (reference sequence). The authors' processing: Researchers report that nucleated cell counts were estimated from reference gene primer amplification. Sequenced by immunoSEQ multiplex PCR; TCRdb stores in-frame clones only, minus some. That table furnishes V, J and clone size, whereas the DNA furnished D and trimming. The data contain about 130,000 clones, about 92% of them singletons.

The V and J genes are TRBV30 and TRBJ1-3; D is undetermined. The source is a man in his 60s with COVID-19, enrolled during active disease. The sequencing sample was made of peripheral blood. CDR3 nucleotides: TGTGCCTGGAGTCCCCACTCTGGAAACACCATATATTTT. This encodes CAWSPHSGNTIYF.